The entry below gives a single T cell receptor (beta chain) sequence along with its context. This sample stems from a study of OX40 agonist ivuxolimab in advanced cancers. The CDR3 loop spans 15 amino acids. V lost 3 bases and J lost 2, with 12 bases in between. Germline lookup yields CDR1 SGHRS and CDR2 YFSETQ. Assay: immunoSEQ multiplex PCR; the TCRdb copy retains only in-frame clones and omits some. The sample has 55,000 to 65,000 clones, about 89% seen once. Sequencing was performed on CD4+ or CD8+ T cells sorted from blood, taken in a trial of the OX40 agonist ivuxolimab. V and J are TRBV5-1 and TRBJ1-5; possibly TRBD1 for D (5 bases). The sequence was collected from an adult with an advanced solid tumor such as melanoma, head and neck, liver or kidney cancer. The CDR3 nucleotides read TGCGCCAGCAGCTGGGGCGACAGTGGCAATCAGCCCCAGCATTTT. This gives the protein CASSWGDSGNQPQHF.